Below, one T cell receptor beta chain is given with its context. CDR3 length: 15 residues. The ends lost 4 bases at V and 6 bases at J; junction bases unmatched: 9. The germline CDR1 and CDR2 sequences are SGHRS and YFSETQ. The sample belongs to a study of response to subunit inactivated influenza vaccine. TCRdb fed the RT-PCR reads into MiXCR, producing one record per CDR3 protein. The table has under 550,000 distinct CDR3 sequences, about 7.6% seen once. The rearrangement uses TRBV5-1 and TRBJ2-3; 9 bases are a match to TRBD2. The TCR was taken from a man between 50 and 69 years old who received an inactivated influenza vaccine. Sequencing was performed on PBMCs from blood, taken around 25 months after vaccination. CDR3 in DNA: TGCGCCAGCAGCCACTCCGGGACTAGCATGGATACGCAGTATTTT. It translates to CASSHSGTSMDTQYF.